These 32 T cell receptor beta chains came from one sample sequenced in a study of Ad26.COV2.S vaccination and SARS-CoV-2 variants. Profiled with immunoSEQ multiplex PCR; TCRdb holds only in-frame clones, not every one. This repertoire shows about 260,000 clones, around 88% found once; its top ten account for just under 3%. The treatment is: about 20 received Ad26.COV2.S at low or high dose, single or two shots; several received placebo; per-sample allocation not given. Samples were taken on day 63 after the first vaccine or placebo injection. Sequencing used peripheral blood, obtained in a trial of Ad26.COV2.S vaccine versus placebo. These receptors all come from a person between 18 and 65 years old who received the Ad26.COV2.S COVID-19 vaccine or a placebo.

J is TRBJ1-3 and V is TRBV4-1, with 7 positions matching TRBD1. The CDR3 contains 17 residues. Germline V CDR1 and CDR2: MGHRA, YSYEKL. The ends lost 1 base at V and 3 bases at J; junction bases unmatched: 9. Written as DNA, the CDR3 is TGCGCCAGCAGCCAAGGAGAGGGGGCGAGGGTTGGAAACACCATATATTTT. Protein: CASSQGEGARVGNTIYF.

The J gene is TRBJ1-2, the V gene TRBV29-1; TRBD1 is a possible D gene (5 bases). Trimming left V 4 bases short and J 8 bases short, with 11 bases between. Germline CDR1 SQVTM, CDR2 ANQGSEA. The CDR3 contains 11 residues. CDR3 DNA: TGCAGCGTTGTTGCAGGGCGCGGCTACACCTTC. Protein sequence: CSVVAGRGYTF.

This chain uses TRBV29-1 with TRBJ1-5; 8 bases align to TRBD1. Germline assignment: CDR1 SQVTM and CDR2 ANQGSEA. This CDR3 contains 13 residues. V shed 7 bases, J shed 6 bases, and the junction held 8 bases outside the gene matches. CDR3 nucleotide sequence: TGCAGCGCTCAGACAGGGGAGAGTCAGCCCCAGCATTTT. Amino acids: CSAQTGESQPQHF.

The V gene is TRBV7-9, the J gene TRBJ1-3; 9 bases match TRBD1. The length of the CDR3 is 15 residues. Unmatched junction bases numbered 4, after V lost 7 bases and J lost 0 bases. Germline CDR1 and CDR2: SEHNR and FQNEAQ (reference sequence). CDR3 in DNA: TGTGCCAGCACGGGACAGGGCCACTCTGGAAACACCATATATTTT. Protein: CASTGQGHSGNTIYF.

In its sample, this clone was seen once. This chain connects TRBV5-3 to TRBJ1-5, with D maybe TRBD1 (6 bases). TRBV5-3 is noted as an ORF with a role that remains uncertain. The ends were cut back, 0 bases at V and 6 bases at J, with 13 bases in the middle. The CDR3 spans 15 residues. This chain's CDR3 is CARSLEGQSIQPQHF. The CDR3 DNA follows: TGTGCCAGAAGCTTGGAGGGACAAAGTATTCAGCCCCAGCATTTT.

The rearrangement links TRBV15 to TRBJ2-1; D is possibly TRBD2 (6 bases). The CDR3 is 19 amino acids. CDR1 LNHNV and CDR2 YYDKDF come from the germline V gene (reference sequence). Trimming removed 1 base from V and 1 base from J, with 20 bases in between. The CDR3 loop reads CATSRGTASAKPSYNEQFF. The CDR3 bases are TGTGCCACCAGCAGAGGAACGGCTAGCGCGAAACCGTCCTACAATGAGCAGTTCTTC.

This chain links TRBV7-2 with TRBJ2-5; D ambiguous. V lost 7 bases and J lost 6, with 21 bases in between. This CDR3 has 15 amino acids. Germline assignment: CDR1 SGHTA and CDR2 FQGNSA. CDR3 sequence (DNA): TGTGCCAGCACCGACCCCCGGGCATGGTATAAGACCCAGTACTTC. Translated: CASTDPRAWYKTQYF.

In this sample, this clone turned up a few times. The chain employs TRBV6-5 and TRBJ2-6; D is uncertain. The CDR3 runs to 15 residues. CDR1 and CDR2 (germline): MNHEY, SVGAGI. V was cut by 9 bases and J by 1 base, with 13 bases left in between. As DNA, the CDR3 is TGTGCCAGTCACTTGGTCAAGTCTGGGGCCAACGTCCTGACTTTC. It encodes CASHLVKSGANVLTF.

The chain links TRBV6-1 to TRBJ2-7; 14 bases line up with TRBD2. The germline gives CDR1 MNHNS, CDR2 SASEGT. V trimming: 4 bases; J trimming: 0 bases; junction bases outside the gene matches: 14. The CDR3 is 20 residues long. The CDR3 bases are TGTGCCAGCAGTGGTAGTAGGACGGGACTAGCGGGGGCCTTCTCCTACGAGCAGTACTTC. This translates into CASSGSRTGLAGAFSYEQYF.

The chain uses TRBV13 and TRBJ2-6; weak D call: TRBD1 (6 bases). Germline values: CDR1 PRHDT, CDR2 FYEKMQ (reference sequence). The CDR3 length is 18 residues. The V end lost 5 bases, the J end lost 0 bases, and 17 bases lay between the germline ends. The CDR3 here is CASSHTGWGNSGANVLTF. For the CDR3, the DNA is TGTGCCAGCAGCCATACAGGGTGGGGGAACTCTGGGGCCAACGTCCTGACTTTC.

J is TRBJ2-7 and V is TRBV5-6; 7 bases are shared with TRBD2. The CDR3 spans 15 residues. Germline CDR1 and CDR2: SGHDT and YYEEEE. V gave up 5 bases and J gave up 4 bases; unmatched junction bases: 12. The CDR3 DNA sequence: TGTGCCAGCAGTTACATCACGGGAGGCCTTTACGAGCAGTACGTC. Its protein product is CASSYITGGLYEQYV.

This clone was seen a single time. The chain carries TRBV25-1 and TRBJ2-5; no firm D call. Germline CDR1 MGHDK, CDR2 SYGVNS. Trimming took off 3 bases at V and 4 bases at J, with 21 bases between the two ends. The CDR3 sequence is 17 residues long. CDR3 in amino acids: CASSDQSTVGRRETQYF. In DNA form, the CDR3 reads TGTGCCAGCAGTGACCAATCCACTGTCGGCAGGAGAGAGACCCAGTACTTC. The whole variable domain, filled in from reference TRBV25-1 and TRBJ2-5, reads EADIYQTPRYLVIGTGKKITLECSQTMGHDKMYWYQQDPGMELHLIHYSYGVNSTEKGDLSSESTVSRIRTEHFPLTLESARPSHTSQYLCASSDQSTVGRRETQYFGPGTRLLVL.

The chain has TRBV2 and TRBJ1-6; 7 bases map to TRBD1. Per the germline V gene, CDR1 is SNHLY and CDR2 is FYNNEI. The CDR3 spans 18 residues. The junction had 12 bases not matched to a gene; V was cut back by 0 bases and J by 7 bases. The CDR3 loop is CASSEARGFGTANSPLHF. In DNA, the CDR3 is TGTGCCAGCAGTGAAGCGAGGGGGTTCGGGACAGCGAATTCACCCCTCCACTTT.

The table lists this clone with a count of one. The chain couples TRBV21-1 to TRBJ2-7; no check of the table's D call, TRBD1, against the DNA was made. TRBV21-1 is marked as a pseudogene. The CDR3 totals 15 residues. This CDR3 is CASSKMGTDSYEQYF. CDR3 nucleotide sequence: TGTGCTAGCAGCAAAATGGGCACTGACTCCTACGAGCAGTACTTC.

The gene calls are TRBV7-2 and TRBJ2-5, with TRBD2 matching 11 bases. J gave up 1 base and V 5 bases, and 12 bases lay outside the gene matches. The CDR3 extends over 18 amino acids. Looked up from germline, CDR1 is SGHTA and CDR2 is FQGNSA. CDR3 DNA sequence: TGTGCCAGCAGCCCCCAGGTAGCGGGAGGGGGGGGCCAAGAGACCCAGTACTTC. Its protein product is CASSPQVAGGGGQETQYF.

This chain uses TRBV6-5 with TRBJ1-1; 7 nucleotides align to TRBD1. This CDR3 spans 14 amino acids. Germline V gives CDR1 MNHEY, CDR2 SVGAGI. V shed 6 bases, J shed 4 bases, and the junction held 8 bases outside the gene matches. The CDR3 DNA is TGTGCCAGCAGGTCGACAGGGTACGCCACTGAAGCTTTCTTT. Amino acid sequence: CASRSTGYATEAFF.

The chain couples TRBV6-5 to TRBJ2-2; TRBD1 aligns across 7 bases. With V trimmed by 10 bases and J by 3 bases, 8 bases remained unmatched. Germline values: CDR1 MNHEY, CDR2 SVGAGI. The CDR3 loop spans 14 amino acids. DNA for the CDR3: TGTGCCACCCAGGACAGGACATACACCGGGGAGCTGTTTTTT. This gives the protein CATQDRTYTGELFF.

The chain combines TRBV7-6 with TRBJ2-3; 9 bases map to TRBD2. Germline loops: CDR1 SGHVS, CDR2 FNYEAQ. CDR3 length: 16 residues. The J segment lost 2 bases and the V segment lost 5 bases, leaving 8 bases of the junction unmatched. The CDR3 coding sequence is TGTGCCAGCAGCCCGAGCGGGGGGCGAATCACAGATACGCAGTATTTT. It translates to CASSPSGGRITDTQYF.

The rearrangement joins TRBV5-4 to TRBJ1-6; 9 bases map to TRBD1. Germline CDR1 is SGHNT and CDR2 is YYREEE (reference sequence). The ends lost 2 bases at V and 6 bases at J; junction bases unmatched: 3. CDR3 length equals 15 residues. CDR3 sequence: CASSLGTGSNSPLHF. CDR3 coding DNA: TGTGCCAGCAGCTTAGGGACAGGGTCTAATTCACCCCTCCACTTT.

The chain combines TRBV29-1 with TRBJ1-2; 9 bases match TRBD1. The CDR3 contains 12 residues. Germline V gene data show CDR1 as SQVTM and CDR2 as ANQGSEA. Germline trimming cut 6 bases from V and 10 bases from J; bases unmatched to any gene: 9. CDR3 in amino acids: CSVAGTGFVYTF. The CDR3 DNA reads TGCAGCGTCGCCGGGACAGGGTTCGTCTACACCTTC. The full variable domain, its missing parts supplied by reference TRBV29-1 and TRBJ1-2, is SAVISQKPSRDICQRGTSLTIQCQVDSQVTMMFWYRQQPGQSLTLIATANQGSEATYESGFVIDKFPISRPNLTFSTLTVSNMSPEDSSIYLCSVAGTGFVYTFGSGTRLTVV.

The CDR3 spells CASTLLGGQGAKNIQYF. The CDR3 nucleotides read TGTGCCAGCACCCTATTAGGCGGGCAGGGGGCCAAAAACATTCAGTACTTC. The V gene is TRBV28, the J gene TRBJ2-4; possible D gene TRBD1, 6 bases. Trimming took off 7 bases at V and 1 base at J, with 20 bases between the two ends. Germline-derived CDR1 and CDR2 are MDHEN and SYDVKM. The CDR3 has 17 residues. Filled out from reference TRBV28 and TRBJ2-4, the complete variable domain reads DVKVTQSSRYLVKRTGEKVFLECVQDMDHENMFWYRQDPGLGLRLIYFSYDVKMKEKGDIPEGYSVSREKKERFSLILESASTNQTSMYLCASTLLGGQGAKNIQYFGAGTRLSVL.

In regard to this clone: The germline gene is not matched at one end of the junction; a read error may be the cause. The V call is TRBV4-1, the J call TRBJ1-4; D is ambiguous. The germline V gene has CDR1 MGHRA and CDR2 YSYEKL. This CDR3 is built from 13 residues. The chain's CDR3 is CASSQDSWQHRLF. CDR3 in DNA: TGCGCCAGCAGCCAAGATTCTTGGCAGCATCGGTTATTT.

The chain combines TRBV5-8 with TRBJ1-2; D is perhaps TRBD1 (6 bases). The CDR3 loop spans 14 amino acids. Trimming removed 0 bases from V and 1 base from J, with 7 bases in between. Germline V gene lookup returns CDR1 SGHTS and CDR2 YDEGEE. CDR3 nucleotide sequence: TGTGCCAGCAGCTTGGTAGGGGGTAACTATGGCTACACCTTC. This gives the protein CASSLVGGNYGYTF.

The gene calls are TRBV5-4 and TRBJ1-2; no definite D call. V lost 2 bases and J 7 bases, leaving 9 bases between the germline ends. CDR1 is SGHNT, CDR2 YYREEE, per germline (reference sequence). This CDR3 is built from 12 residues. CDR3 sequence: CASSLGRIGYTF. The CDR3 region has the DNA TGTGCCAGCAGCTTAGGTCGGATTGGCTACACCTTC.

The chain combines TRBV5-8 with TRBJ2-7; D is perhaps TRBD1 or TRBD2 (5 bases each). Trimming took 9 bases from V and 1 from J, leaving 14 bases between them. CDR3 length equals 13 residues. CDR1 is SGHTS and CDR2 is YDEGEE in the germline V gene. CDR3 amino acids: CATRDANSYEQYV. The DNA for the CDR3 is TGTGCCACCAGGGACGCCAATTCCTACGAGCAGTACGTC.

This clone was observed a single time. The chain combines TRBV6-5 with TRBJ2-7; D may match TRBD1 or TRBD2 (6 bases each). Germline V gives CDR1 MNHEY, CDR2 SVGAGI. The CDR3 runs 14 residues. Trimming removed 6 bases at V and 6 bases at J, with 18 bases between. The CDR3 loop is CASRKGGIRFEQYF. CDR3 DNA: TGTGCCAGCAGAAAAGGGGGGATTCGGTTCGAGCAGTACTTC.

This rearrangement joins TRBV4-3 to TRBJ1-1; tentative D call: TRBD1 (5 bases). CDR3 length: 15 residues. The germline gives CDR1 LGHNA, CDR2 YSLEER. V lost 3 bases and J 1 base, leaving 12 bases between the germline ends. As DNA, the CDR3 is TGCGCCAGCAGCCAGGAATTTGGGGGGAACACTGAAGCTTTCTTT. Translated: CASSQEFGGNTEAFF.

V gene TRBV3-1 (or the pseudogene TRBV3-2) combines with J gene TRBJ1-1, with TRBD1 matching over 8 bases. The V gene end was trimmed by 3 bases and the J gene end by 5 bases; junction bases not matched to a gene: 5. This CDR3 region has 14 residues. Germline V gene sequence: CDR1 LGHDT, CDR2 YNNKEL (reference sequence). The DNA for the CDR3 is TGTGCCAGCAGCCACCGGGACAGGAGGACTGAAGCTTTCTTT. Its translation is CASSHRDRRTEAFF.

The chain has TRBV19 and TRBJ2-5, with D unclear. The CDR3 runs to 13 residues. Germline-derived CDR1 and CDR2 are LNHDA and SQIVND (reference sequence). V was clipped by 5 bases and J by 1 base, with 8 bases between them. CDR3 region: CASSAEPQETQYF. The DNA for the CDR3 is TGTGCCAGTAGTGCGGAGCCCCAAGAGACCCAGTACTTC. The full variable domain, its missing parts supplied by reference TRBV19 and TRBJ2-5, is DGGITQSPKYLFRKEGQNVTLSCEQNLNHDAMYWYRQDPGQGLRLIYYSQIVNDFQKGDIAEGYSVSREKKESFPLTVTSAQKNPTAFYLCASSAEPQETQYFGPGTRLLVL.

The chain joins TRBV3-1 (or the pseudogene TRBV3-2) to TRBJ2-7; weak D call: TRBD1 (5 bases). The length of the CDR3 is 13 residues. The germline V gene has CDR1 LGHDT and CDR2 YNNKEL (reference sequence). Trimming stripped 4 bases from V and 1 base from J, with 8 bases between. The DNA of the CDR3 is TGTGCCAGCAGCCCCCCAGGGTCCTACGAGCAGTACTTC. It is translated as CASSPPGSYEQYF.

This clone was found a few times. The chain combines TRBV18 with TRBJ1-6, with 7 nucleotides matching TRBD1. After removal of 3 bases from V and 8 bases from J, the junction contained 7 bases not matched to a gene. The CDR3 sequence is 15 residues long. The germline gives CDR1 KGHSH, CDR2 LQKENI. CDR3 bases: TGTGCCAGCTCACCTTTAACTACAGGGGATTCACCCCTCCACTTT. Its protein is CASSPLTTGDSPLHF.

The rearrangement links TRBV3-1 (or the pseudogene TRBV3-2) to TRBJ2-7; maybe TRBD2 (6 bases). CDR1 and CDR2 from the germline V gene are LGHDT and YNNKEL (reference sequence). This CDR3 comprises 12 residues. V was pared by 2 bases and J by 7 bases, with 9 bases between. CDR3 in amino acids: CASSQLAQEQYF. CDR3 in DNA: TGTGCCAGCAGCCAACTAGCGCAGGAGCAGTACTTC.